Listed below are T cell receptor beta chains from one sample, sequenced in a study of blood T cell repertoires in COVID-19. The method was immunoSEQ multiplex PCR; TCRdb's version includes in-frame clones alone and lacks a portion of them. Among hundreds of thousands of clones, roughly 86% were seen once, and the ten largest hold about 1.2%. What was sequenced was peripheral blood. Receptor source: a man between 65 and 85 years old with acute or convalescent COVID-19. The CDR3 runs from the conserved cysteine through the conserved F or W. Fields, in order: CDR3 DNA, CDR3 protein, D gene, V gene, J gene, clone size. A D gene is named only where the DNA matches it firmly. Rows may omit the clone size; those that give it use once, few, many or a size class.

TGTGCCAGCAGCTTAGCGGGGGGGCTGTCCTACGAGCAGTACTTC	CASSLAGGLSYEQYF	-	TRBV7-9	TRBJ2-7	-
TGTGCCAGCAGCTTAGGTTACAGGGGGTCTAGCACAGATACGCAGTATTTT	CASSLGYRGSSTDTQYF	TRBD1	TRBV7-2	TRBJ2-3	-
TGTGCCAGCAGCTTAGATATCTTAATAAGACAGGGAGGATCCGGGGAGCTGTTTTTT	CASSLDILIRQGGSGELFF	-	TRBV11-2	TRBJ2-2	-
TGTGCCAGCACCCCGGGTGTAGATTCACCCCTCCACTTT	CASTPGVDSPLHF	-	TRBV7-2	TRBJ1-6	-
TGTGCCAGCAGCCAACCCGACGGCCCTGGGACTGTCCAAGAGACCCAGTACTTC	CASSQPDGPGTVQETQYF	-	TRBV3-1/TRBV3-2	TRBJ2-5	-
TGTGCCAGCAGCCAACAGAGTCAAGAGACCCAGTACTTC	CASSQQSQETQYF	-	TRBV5-8	TRBJ2-5	-
TGTGCCAGCTCACGGTCACAGGGTAACAATGAGCAGTTCTTC	CASSRSQGNNEQFF	-	TRBV18	TRBJ2-1	few
TGTGCCAGCAGAGGGGAAAAGCGGGGGCCCACAAACACCGGGGAGCTGTTTTTT	CASRGEKRGPTNTGELFF	TRBD2	TRBV2	TRBJ2-2	-
TGTGCCAGCGGTGGCGGGCTAGGGACCTACGAGCAGTACTTC	CASGGGLGTYEQYF	-	TRBV7-8	TRBJ2-7	-
TGTGCCAGCAGCTGGGCAGGGACTGAAAATTCACCCCTCCACTTT	CASSWAGTENSPLHF	-	TRBV5-5	TRBJ1-6	-
TGTGCCAGCAGTGTGGCAGGAGGCGGAAATTCACCCCTCCACTTT	CASSVAGGGNSPLHF	-	TRBV2	TRBJ1-6	-
TGCGCCAGCAGCAGGGGGCAAGGAAACACCATATATTTT	CASSRGQGNTIYF	TRBD1	TRBV10-2	TRBJ1-3	-
TGTGCCAGCAGCCACCCCAGGGGGCTTTTCACTGAAGCTTTCTTT	CASSHPRGLFTEAFF	TRBD1	TRBV3-1/TRBV3-2	TRBJ1-1	-
TGTGCCAGCAGGGGGCATATAGGAGTACCGAATAATTCACCCCTCCACTTT	CASRGHIGVPNNSPLHF	-	TRBV27	TRBJ1-6	-
TGCGCCAGCAGCCAAGTCCTACAGAACAATGAGCAGTTCTTC	CASSQVLQNNEQFF	-	TRBV4-3	TRBJ2-1	-
TGCGCCAGCAGCGTTGGCACAGGGACAACTAATGAAAAACTGTTTTTT	CASSVGTGTTNEKLFF	-	TRBV5-1	TRBJ1-4	-
TGTGCCAGCAGTTACACGGACAGTAGAGATGAGCAGTTCTTC	CASSYTDSRDEQFF	-	TRBV6-5	TRBJ2-1	once
TGTGCCAGCAGCTTAGAGCTAAAGGGGGCTGAGCAGTTCTTC	CASSLELKGAEQFF	TRBD1	TRBV7-2	TRBJ2-1	-
TGTGCCACCAGCAGAGATACCGTTAGAGTTAACACTGAAGCTTTCTTT	CATSRDTVRVNTEAFF	-	TRBV15	TRBJ1-1	-
TGCAGTGCTAGTTTTAAGCGGGGGTATGGAGAGACCCAGTACTTC	CSASFKRGYGETQYF	TRBD2	TRBV20-1	TRBJ2-5	-
TGTGCCAGCAGCCAATTAAGCGGGACCGGGGAGCTGTTTTTT	CASSQLSGTGELFF	-	TRBV3-1/TRBV3-2	TRBJ2-2	few
TGCGCCAGCAGCTTGGACGCAGGTTCGAGGGCGGACACTGAAGCTTTCTTT	CASSLDAGSRADTEAFF	-	TRBV5-1	TRBJ1-1	-
TGTGCCAGCAGCTTAGGGGGCTATGGAAACACCATATATTTT	CASSLGGYGNTIYF	-	TRBV7-2	TRBJ1-3	-
TGTGCCAGCAGCGCGGACAGGTCGGTTCCCTACGAGCAGTACTTC	CASSADRSVPYEQYF	TRBD1	TRBV7-2	TRBJ2-7	-
TGCGCCAGCAGCCAAGAAGGGGGACCAATTTTCTATGGCTACACCTTC	CASSQEGGPIFYGYTF	-	TRBV4-3	TRBJ1-2	-
TGTGCCAGCAGCTTAGACAGGGGTCCCCCCTACAATGAGCAGTTCTTC	CASSLDRGPPYNEQFF	-	TRBV11-3	TRBJ2-1	-
TGCAGTGCTAGTCAAGGGGCCAGGGGCGCAGGCAATCAGCCCCAGCATTTT	CSASQGARGAGNQPQHF	-	TRBV20-1	TRBJ1-5	-
TGTGCCATTAAGGTTGTAGGACAGGCCATTCAGTACTTC	CAIKVVGQAIQYF	TRBD1	TRBV6-5	TRBJ2-4	-
TGTGCCAGCAGACCGGGACAGGGGGGCGAGCAGTACTTC	CASRPGQGGEQYF	TRBD1	TRBV28	TRBJ2-7	-
TGTGCCAGCTCACCTCCCCGGAAAAACATTCAGTACTTC	CASSPPRKNIQYF	-	TRBV18	TRBJ2-4	once
TGTGCCACCAGCAGAGATCAATTACTAGCTCTAGTCTCTGGGGCCAACGTCCTGACTTTC	CATSRDQLLALVSGANVLTF	-	TRBV15	TRBJ2-6	-
TGTGCCAGCAGCTTAGCAGTTTCAGGAGAGACCCAGTACTTC	CASSLAVSGETQYF	-	TRBV7-7	TRBJ2-5	-
TGTGCCAGCAGCCCAGGACAGCCCAATGAGCAGTTCTTC	CASSPGQPNEQFF	-	TRBV12-3/TRBV12-4	TRBJ2-1	-
TGTGCCAGCAGAAAAGGCCAGGGAGGGGACTATGGCTACACCTTC	CASRKGQGGDYGYTF	-	TRBV5-4	TRBJ1-2	once
TGTGCCAGCAGCCAAAAAGACAGGAACACCGGGGAGCTGTTTTTT	CASSQKDRNTGELFF	-	TRBV4-2	TRBJ2-2	-